Listed here are 7 T cell receptor beta chains from one sample, sequenced in a study of T cells in Graves' hyperthyroidism and ophthalmopathy. Authors of the study amplified TCR beta CDR3 regions from RNA transcripts. The HTBI primer set drove a first-round RT-PCR of the TCR CDR3. Each CDR3 protein gets one entry after TCRdb re-called the multiplex PCR reads with MiXCR. The sample lists roughly 420,000 distinct CDR3 sequences; less than 20% were seen once. Material: blood. These receptors all come from a woman aged 18-35 years with Graves' hyperthyroidism.

This chain links TRBV20-1 with TRBJ2-3; 11 bases line up with TRBD2. The CDR3 spans 15 residues. Germline V CDR1 and CDR2: DFQATT, SNEGSKA (reference sequence). V lost 2 bases and J lost 3; bases outside the gene matches: 4. CDR3 nucleotide sequence: TGCAGTGCTAGATCCGGGACTAGCGGAACAGATACGCAGTATTTT. Protein: CSARSGTSGTDTQYF.

At least ten counts were recorded for this clonotype. The rearrangement links TRBV5-1 to TRBJ1-5; D is uncertain. The ends were cut back, 4 bases at V and 0 bases at J, with 8 bases in the middle. Germline V gives CDR1 SGHRS, CDR2 YFSETQ. CDR3 length equals 14 residues. CDR3 region: CASSEGHSNQPQHF. The CDR3 region has the DNA TGCGCCAGCAGCGAGGGCCATAGCAATCAGCCCCAGCATTTT.

Ten or more counts support this clonotype. The chain uses TRBV28 and TRBJ1-2, with D possibly matching TRBD1 (5 bases). Germline V gene sequence: CDR1 MDHEN, CDR2 SYDVKM. With 2 bases removed from V and 7 bases from J, the gap between germline ends came to 8 bases. The CDR3 totals 12 residues. CDR3 loop: CASSLTRGGYTF. CDR3 bases: TGTGCCAGCAGTTTAACGAGGGGTGGCTACACCTTC.

The V call is TRBV10-3, the J call TRBJ1-3; D perhaps matches TRBD1 (6 bases). Looked up from germline, CDR1 is ENHRY and CDR2 is SYGVKD. Deletions cut 7 bases from V and 0 bases from J, with 16 bases between. The CDR3 contains 16 residues. The CDR3 loop reads CAITKGGEGSGNTIYF. Written as DNA, the CDR3 is TGTGCCATCACGAAAGGGGGAGAGGGCTCTGGAAACACCATATATTTT.

This clonotype was observed once. This chain uses TRBV6-5 with TRBJ1-2; possibly TRBD1 for D (6 bases). With 2 bases removed from V and 2 bases from J, the gap between germline ends came to 12 bases. Looked up from germline, CDR1 is MNHEY and CDR2 is SVGAGI. CDR3 size: 15 residues. The CDR3 region has the DNA TGTGCCAGCAGTTACGCGGCCAGGGGAAACTATGGCTACACCTTC. It is translated as CASSYAARGNYGYTF.

For this clonotype: A much larger clone sits a single nucleotide away, making a read error possible. The chain links TRBV2 to TRBJ2-1; 9 bases agree with TRBD2. Germline V gene lookup returns CDR1 SNHLY and CDR2 FYNNEI. The CDR3 extends over 15 amino acids. In DNA, the CDR3 is TGTGCCAGCAGTTCGGCTAGCGGGATCTACAATGAGCGGTTCTTC. Translating it yields CASSSASGIYNERFF.

Ten or more counts support this clonotype. The chain uses TRBV20-1 and TRBJ2-3, with TRBD2 identical over 8 bases. Germline V CDR1 and CDR2: DFQATT, SNEGSKA (reference sequence). The CDR3 contains 16 residues. Germline trimming cut 5 bases from V and 6 bases from J; bases unmatched to any gene: 16. CDR3 in amino acids: CSAGPNVGREDDTQYF. As DNA, the CDR3 is TGCAGTGCTGGGCCCAACGTGGGGCGGGAGGACGATACGCAGTATTTT.